Shown below are 24 T cell receptor beta chains from a single sample sequenced in a study of control samples from healthy donors and cancer patients (dated by TCRdb to 2018 to 2020). The library relied on the immunoSEQ multiplex PCR assay. Imported from immuneACCESS, the table was reduced by TCRdb to in-frame sequences with V and J called. These copies leave out some clones; in studies compared against another copy, an unresolved V gene accounts for under half, and the cause of the remainder is not known. This sample is represented by 110,000 or so clones; approximately 90% of them were singletons. In total, the top ten clones hold roughly 4% of the sample. The sequencing sample was made of blood. These receptors came from a human donor in good health. The donor label of this sample is uncertain.

This clone showed up just a few times. V gene TRBV11-3 combines with J gene TRBJ1-1, with TRBD1 matching 7 bases. V lost 1 base, J lost 3 bases, and 2 bases stayed unmatched. Looked up from germline, CDR1 is SGHNT and CDR2 is YENEEA. The CDR3 is 14 residues long. Here the CDR3 DNA reads TGTGCCAGCAGCTTAGGCAGGGGGGACACTGAAGCTTTCTTT. Amino acid sequence: CASSLGRGDTEAFF. Together with reference TRBV11-3 and TRBJ1-1, the CDR3 gives the full variable domain: EAGVVQSPRYKIIEKKQPVAFWCNPISGHNTLYWYLQNLGQGPELLIRYENEEAVDDSQLPKDRFSAERLKGVDSTLKIQPAELGDSAVYLCASSLGRGDTEAFFGQGTRLTVV.

The V gene is TRBV6-4, the J gene TRBJ2-3, with 7 nucleotides matching TRBD1. The CDR3 covers 15 residues. In germline, CDR1 is MRHNA, CDR2 SNTAGT. After removal of 3 bases from V and 0 bases from J, the junction contained 3 bases not matched to a gene. CDR3 bases: TGTGCCAGCAGTGAATCCAGGGGGAGCACAGATACGCAGTATTTT. This gives the protein CASSESRGSTDTQYF.

J is TRBJ1-2 and V is TRBV19; TRBD1 matches at 10 bases. The CDR3 covers 15 residues. V was clipped by 6 bases and J by 5 bases; unmatched bases: 9. The V gene's germline CDR1 is LNHDA and CDR2 SQIVND (reference sequence). CDR3 residues: CASRKPDRGHYGYTF. The DNA of the CDR3 is TGTGCCAGTAGAAAACCAGACAGGGGGCATTATGGCTACACCTTC. The full variable domain, with the rest looked up from reference TRBV19 and TRBJ1-2, is DGGITQSPKYLFRKEGQNVTLSCEQNLNHDAMYWYRQDPGQGLRLIYYSQIVNDFQKGDIAEGYSVSREKKESFPLTVTSAQKNPTAFYLCASRKPDRGHYGYTFGSGTRLTVV.

The gene calls are TRBV5-4 and TRBJ2-3; D unresolved. This CDR3 spans 11 amino acids. Germline values: CDR1 SGHNT, CDR2 YYREEE (reference sequence). Trimming took 4 bases from V and 2 from J, leaving 2 bases between them. The CDR3: CASSNTDTQYF. CDR3 sequence (DNA): TGTGCCAGCAGCAACACAGATACGCAGTATTTT. Variable domain in full (rest from reference TRBV5-4 and TRBJ2-3): ETGVTQSPTHLIKTRGQQVTLRCSSQSGHNTVSWYQQALGQGPQFIFQYYREEENGRGNFPPRFSGLQFPNYSSELNVNALELDDSALYLCASSNTDTQYFGPGTRLTVL.

As DNA, the CDR3 is TGTGCCAGCAGCTTGAGGTGGGGGAACACAGATACGCAGTATTTT. It encodes CASSLRWGNTDTQYF. This chain connects TRBV5-8 to TRBJ2-3; D possibly uses TRBD1 or TRBD2 (5 bases each). The ends were cut back, 1 base at V and 2 bases at J, with 11 bases in the middle. Germline V gives CDR1 SGHTS, CDR2 YDEGEE. This CDR3 spans 15 amino acids. Based on the CDR3 plus reference TRBV5-8 and TRBJ2-3, the full variable domain is EAGVTQSPTHLIKTRGQQATLRCSPISGHTSVYWYQQALGLGLQFLLWYDEGEERNRGNFPPRFSGRQFPNYSSELNVNALELEDSALYLCASSLRWGNTDTQYFGPGTRLTVL.

The genes are TRBV18 and TRBJ2-7, with 10 nucleotides matching TRBD1. Germline V gene sequence: CDR1 KGHSH, CDR2 LQKENI. The CDR3 totals 15 residues. With V trimmed by 5 bases and J by 1 base, 5 bases remained unmatched. The CDR3 nucleotides are TGTGCCAGCTCAGCTGGGACAGGGGTATCCTACGAGCAGTACTTC. Its protein is CASSAGTGVSYEQYF.

The rearrangement uses TRBV11-2 and TRBJ2-4, with D maybe TRBD1 (5 bases). CDR1 and CDR2 from the germline V gene are SGHAT and FQNNGV. V lost 0 bases, J lost 4 bases, and 7 bases lay in between. There are 14 residues in the CDR3. CDR3 in DNA: TGTGCCAGCAGCTTAGACAGGGTTAAAAACATTCAGTACTTC. This translates into CASSLDRVKNIQYF. The variable domain in full, with the rest retrieved from reference TRBV11-2 and TRBJ2-4, is EAGVAQSPRYKIIEKRQSVAFWCNPISGHATLYWYQQILGQGPKLLIQFQNNGVVDDSQLPKDRFSAERLKGVDSTLKIQPAKLEDSAVYLCASSLDRVKNIQYFGAGTRLSVL.

The rearrangement joins TRBV5-1 to TRBJ2-5, with 13 bases identical to TRBD2. The CDR3 spans 16 residues. The germline V gene encodes CDR1 SGHRS and CDR2 YFSETQ. Trimming at V came to 2 bases and at J to 5 bases, leaving 6 bases not matched to a gene. Here the CDR3 reads CASSLGLAGAGETQYF. CDR3 nucleotides: TGCGCCAGCAGCTTAGGACTAGCGGGGGCTGGGGAGACCCAGTACTTC.

The rearrangement joins TRBV11-2 to TRBJ1-6; no clear D gene. Deletions cut 4 bases from V and 5 bases from J, with 9 bases between. This CDR3 has 14 residues. Germline V gene sequence: CDR1 SGHAT, CDR2 FQNNGV. This CDR3 is CASSSAGDNSPLHF. Written as DNA, the CDR3 is TGTGCCAGCAGCTCGGCAGGTGATAATTCACCCCTCCACTTT.

The rearrangement links TRBV5-4 to TRBJ2-2; D is possibly TRBD2 (7 bases). This CDR3 comprises 17 residues. Trimming stripped 3 bases from V and 3 bases from J, with 18 bases between. CDR1 SGHNT and CDR2 YYREEE come from the germline V gene (reference sequence). Written as DNA, the CDR3 is TGTGCCAGCAGCTCACCGTTAGGGGGGGGCTACACCGGGGAGCTGTTTTTT. It encodes CASSSPLGGGYTGELFF.

The V and J genes are TRBV27 and TRBJ2-6, with 8 bases identical to TRBD1. The CDR3 loop spans 19 amino acids. The V segment lost 5 bases and the J segment 0 bases; nucleotides outside the gene matches: 12. CDR1 and CDR2 from the germline V gene are MNHEY and SMNVEV (reference sequence). CDR3 sequence reads: CASSLSRRTGLSGANVLTF. CDR3 DNA sequence: TGTGCCAGCAGTCTGAGCCGGAGGACAGGGCTCTCTGGGGCCAACGTCCTGACTTTC.

The V call is TRBV6-2 or TRBV6-3, the J call TRBJ1-1; no clear D gene. The CDR3 spans 12 residues. CDR1 is MNHEY and CDR2 is SVGEGT in the germline V gene. V lost 6 bases and J 6 bases, leaving 11 bases between the germline ends. CDR3 sequence: CASSLRDPEAFF. CDR3 bases: TGTGCCAGCAGCTTAAGAGATCCTGAAGCTTTCTTT.

The chain combines TRBV11-2 with TRBJ1-2; unclear D gene. Germline CDR1 reads SGHAT; CDR2 reads FQNNGV. The length of the CDR3 is 15 residues. Trimming removed 5 bases from V and 0 bases from J, with 13 bases in between. CDR3 sequence (DNA): TGTGCCAGCAGCCCGAGACGGAATACTAACTATGGCTACACCTTC. Residues: CASSPRRNTNYGYTF.

This chain links TRBV14 with TRBJ2-5, with unresolved D. From germline, CDR1 is SGHDN and CDR2 FVKESK. V lost 5 bases, J lost 7 bases, and 23 bases lay in between. This CDR3 is 16 amino acids long. CDR3 region: CASSSRGVTQGGTQYF. CDR3 in DNA: TGTGCCAGCAGCTCCCGTGGGGTTACCCAAGGTGGGACCCAGTACTTC.

CDR3 sequence reads: CASNRDTKETQYF. CDR3 sequence (DNA): TGTGCCAGCAACCGGGACACCAAAGAGACCCAGTACTTC. The chain employs TRBV7-2 and TRBJ2-5; tentatively, D is TRBD1 (6 bases). CDR1 is SGHTA and CDR2 is FQGNSA in the germline V gene. Trimming removed 7 bases from V and 3 bases from J, with 12 bases in between. The CDR3 has 13 residues.

The chain combines TRBV6-5 with TRBJ2-7; possibly TRBD1 for D (7 bases). CDR3 length: 15 residues. The germline V and J ends were trimmed by 2 bases and 3 bases, with 14 bases remaining between them. Germline loops: CDR1 MNHEY, CDR2 SVGAGI. The CDR3 protein is CASSYGGPGGYEQYF. CDR3 nucleotides: TGTGCCAGCAGTTACGGGGGGCCAGGGGGCTACGAGCAGTACTTC.

The genes are TRBV19 and TRBJ2-4; 10 bases are shared with TRBD2. Germline trimming cut 4 bases from V and 7 bases from J; bases unmatched to any gene: 4. The CDR3 totals 14 residues. In germline, CDR1 is LNHDA, CDR2 SQIVND (reference sequence). DNA for the CDR3: TGTGCCAGTAGTACTCAACTAGCGGGGAACATTCAGTACTTC. Translated, it gives CASSTQLAGNIQYF.

The gene calls are TRBV7-9 and TRBJ2-3; maybe TRBD1 (6 bases). Germline V gives CDR1 SEHNR, CDR2 FQNEAQ (reference sequence). This CDR3 spans 13 amino acids. The V end was cut by 6 bases, the J end by 2 bases, with 9 bases between. The CDR3 spells CASRRTVTDTQYF. The CDR3 DNA sequence: TGTGCCAGCAGGCGGACAGTCACAGATACGCAGTATTTT.

This clone was picked up one time. V usage is TRBV12-5 and J usage is TRBJ2-1, with D possibly TRBD1 on 5 matching bases. The germline CDR1 and CDR2 sequences are LGHNT and FRNRAP. This CDR3 region has 16 residues. Trimming cost V 5 bases and J 6 bases, with 20 bases left between them. This CDR3 is CASGRSIAGIPNEQFF. CDR3 sequence (DNA): TGTGCTAGTGGTCGCTCCATTGCAGGGATCCCCAATGAGCAGTTCTTC.

The chain joins TRBV28 to TRBJ1-6, with D perhaps TRBD1 (5 bases). Trimming took off 6 bases at V and 7 bases at J, with 7 bases between the two ends. Germline V gene lookup returns CDR1 MDHEN and CDR2 SYDVKM. The CDR3 is made up of 12 amino acids. The CDR3 nucleotides are TGTGCCAGCAGGGGGCCGAATTCACCCCTCCACTTT. It codes for CASRGPNSPLHF.

The rearrangement uses TRBV18 and TRBJ2-1; weak D call: TRBD2 (6 bases). CDR1 and CDR2 (germline): KGHSH, LQKENI. The CDR3 totals 16 residues. Trimming removed 10 bases at V and 3 bases at J, with 22 bases between. The CDR3 sequence is CATGLSGGSDYNEQFF. The CDR3 coding sequence is TGTGCCACCGGCCTTTCTGGGGGGTCCGACTACAATGAGCAGTTCTTC.

V and J are TRBV5-6 and TRBJ1-5; maybe TRBD1 (5 bases). Per germline, CDR1 SGHDT and CDR2 YYEEEE. The ends were cut back, 0 bases at V and 5 bases at J, with 15 bases in the middle. The CDR3 totals 16 residues. CDR3 region: CASSLEAGNPYQPQHF. Here the CDR3 DNA reads TGTGCCAGCAGCTTGGAAGCAGGGAACCCTTATCAGCCCCAGCATTTT.

A single count supports this clone. The chain uses TRBV10-3 and TRBJ1-6; TRBD1 aligns across 7 bases. The CDR3 loop spans 13 amino acids. Germline assignment: CDR1 ENHRY and CDR2 SYGVKD. With V trimmed by 9 bases and J by 5 bases, 4 bases remained unmatched. This CDR3 reads CAIQGLNNSPLHF. The CDR3 nucleotides are TGTGCCATACAGGGGTTGAATAATTCACCCCTCCACTTT.

This chain uses TRBV6-6 with TRBJ2-7; 8 nucleotides line up with TRBD1. This CDR3 is 15 amino acids long. Germline V gene sequence: CDR1 MNHNY, CDR2 SVGAGI (reference sequence). With 1 base clipped from V and 0 bases from J, the junction kept 2 bases outside the gene matches. Here the CDR3 reads CASSYWDRSSYEQYF. The CDR3 nucleotides read TGTGCCAGCAGTTACTGGGACAGGAGCTCCTACGAGCAGTACTTC.